The rows below give T cell receptor beta chains drawn from one sample of a study of cytomegalovirus exposure and HLA in healthy donors. Data came from immunoSEQ multiplex PCR; TCRdb stores just in-frame clones and leaves some out. Of 150,000 to 200,000 clones detected, 62% appear once; the ten largest clones hold 2.5% to 3.5%. The sample taken for sequencing was PBMCs. All receptors come from a man aged 35 to 55 in good health and CMV-seronegative. Both conserved end residues are part of each CDR3. The D gene is left open where the match is weak. A clone size is listed for some rows: how often the clone was seen (once, few, many), or a class if it is expanded.

V gene	J gene	D gene	CDR3 length	clone size	CDR3 DNA	CDR3 protein
TRBV28	TRBJ2-3	TRBD1	14	NA	TGTGCCAGCAGTTCCCTCACAGGGGCAGATACGCAGTATTTT	CASSSLTGADTQYF
TRBV30	TRBJ1-4	NA	14	NA	TGTGCCTGGAGTGTATTGGAGGATAATGAAAAACTGTTTTTT	CAWSVLEDNEKLFF
TRBV21-1	TRBJ1-2	NA	15	NA	TGTGCCAGCAGCGCCTTTCAGGGGCGCATAAATGGCTACACCTTC	CASSAFQGRINGYTF
TRBV29-1	TRBJ2-1	TRBD2	16	few	TGCAGCGCTCTGACTAGCGGGAGGGCCGGCGGTAGTGAGCAGTTCTTC	CSALTSGRAGGSEQFF
TRBV30	TRBJ2-1	TRBD1	14	NA	TGTGCCTGGAGGGACAGGGTGAACTACAATGAGCAGTTCTTC	CAWRDRVNYNEQFF
TRBV5-6	TRBJ1-4	NA	14	NA	TGTGCCAGCACCCTGCGGGGAGTCGGGGAAAAACTGTTTTTT	CASTLRGVGEKLFF
TRBV28	TRBJ1-4	TRBD1	14	NA	TGTGCCAGCAGGCAACAGGGGGCTCAAGAAAAACTGTTTTTT	CASRQQGAQEKLFF
TRBV15	TRBJ2-5	TRBD1	17	NA	TGTGCCACCAGCAGAGGAGGCGGGACAGGGGCCCAAGAGACCCAGTACTTC	CATSRGGGTGAQETQYF
TRBV5-4	TRBJ1-1	TRBD1	15	many	TGTGCCAGCAGCCCGGGACAGGGAACCCAGGGAAAAGCTTTCTTT	CASSPGQGTQGKAFF
TRBV6-1	TRBJ1-5	NA	14	NA	TGTGCCAGCAGCGGCCCTAGTATGGCGGAGCCCCAGCATTTT	CASSGPSMAEPQHF
TRBV19	TRBJ2-4	NA	16	NA	TGTGCCAGTAGTATGAGACAGAGCCTAGCCAAAAACATTCAGTACTTC	CASSMRQSLAKNIQYF
TRBV19	TRBJ2-2	TRBD2	15	few	TGTGCCAGTAGTATAGTACAGGCGGGGGTCGGGGAGCTGTTTTTT	CASSIVQAGVGELFF
TRBV28	TRBJ1-2	NA	13	few	TGTGCCAGCAGCAGGGGTTTAGACTATGGCTACACCTTC	CASSRGLDYGYTF
TRBV18	TRBJ2-7	TRBD1	17	NA	TGTGCCAGCTCATCCTCACCCGGGACAGGGACCTCCTACGAGCAGTACTTC	CASSSSPGTGTSYEQYF
TRBV7-2	TRBJ2-6	NA	12	few	TGTGCCAGCAGCAGGGGCGTCAACGTCCTGACTTTC	CASSRGVNVLTF
TRBV7-2	TRBJ2-1	TRBD1	15	NA	TGTGCCAGCAGCCATTGGGACAGTACTCACAATGAGCAGTTCTTC	CASSHWDSTHNEQFF
TRBV6-6	TRBJ1-2	NA	13	few	TGTGCCAGCAGTCTGGACAGTTGGGAGGGCTACACCTTC	CASSLDSWEGYTF
TRBV6-5	TRBJ1-2	NA	15	NA	TGTGCCAGCGGGCTGTCAGGGCAGATGGTCTATGGCTACACCTTC	CASGLSGQMVYGYTF
TRBV6-1	TRBJ1-2	NA	13	NA	TGTGCCAGCAGCTTAGACGGGGGCTATGGCTACACCTTC	CASSLDGGYGYTF
TRBV9	TRBJ2-7	TRBD2	14	NA	TGTGCCAGCAGCGTAGACGGACTAGCCGGCGAGCAGTACTTC	CASSVDGLAGEQYF
TRBV29-1	TRBJ1-6	NA	12	NA	TGCAGCGTTCAGGAAGGGGATTCACCCCTCCACTTT	CSVQEGDSPLHF
TRBV29-1	TRBJ1-2	TRBD1	15	few	TGCAGCGTTGTAGGGGGCAGTAAAGTTGGGGATGGCTACACCTTC	CSVVGGSKVGDGYTF
TRBV7-2	TRBJ2-2	TRBD1	15	NA	TGTGCCAGCAGCTTAGGACAGGGAGACACCGGGGAGCTGTTTTTT	CASSLGQGDTGELFF
TRBV5-1	TRBJ1-4	TRBD1	16	NA	TGCGCCAGCAGCTTGGTGAACAGGGGTTCGTCCGAAAAACTGTTTTTT	CASSLVNRGSSEKLFF
TRBV18	TRBJ1-4	TRBD1	15	once	TGTGCCAGCTCGCCTCGACAGGGGCCTAATGAAAAACTGTTTTTT	CASSPRQGPNEKLFF
TRBV6-5	TRBJ2-7	TRBD2	15	NA	TGTGCCAGCAGTTTCACTAGCGGGGGAACATACGAGCAGTACTTC	CASSFTSGGTYEQYF
TRBV6-5	TRBJ2-5	NA	14	NA	TGTGCCAGCAGGAGGACAGCAACACAAGAGACCCAGTACTTC	CASRRTATQETQYF
TRBV19	TRBJ2-1	TRBD2	15	NA	TGTGCCAGTAGTACCACTAGCGGAGCTTACAATGAGCAGTTCTTC	CASSTTSGAYNEQFF
TRBV7-2	TRBJ2-4	TRBD1	15	NA	TGTGCCAGCAGCTCCCCGGACAGGGCTAAAAACATTCAGTACTTC	CASSSPDRAKNIQYF
TRBV6-1	TRBJ1-1	NA	14	few	TGTGCCAGCACCGAAAACCTAATGAACACTGAAGCTTTCTTT	CASTENLMNTEAFF
TRBV5-1	TRBJ1-2	TRBD1	15	NA	TGCGCCAGCACCTTGAGACAGGGAGGAGACTATGGCTACACCTTC	CASTLRQGGDYGYTF
TRBV5-1	TRBJ2-7	TRBD1	14	NA	TGCGCCAGCAGCTCCCGGACAGGGAAGGACGAGCAGTACTTC	CASSSRTGKDEQYF
TRBV5-4	TRBJ2-7	NA	14	once	TGTGCCAGCAGCCAGGACACCGGCTCCTACGAGCAGTACTTC	CASSQDTGSYEQYF
TRBV18	TRBJ2-7	TRBD2	15	once	TGTGCCAGCTCACCAAGGACTAGGAGCGGCTACGAGCAGTACTTC	CASSPRTRSGYEQYF
TRBV5-1	TRBJ1-2	NA	13	NA	TGCGCCAGCAGCTTGGAGGGCGGGTACGGCTACACCTTC	CASSLEGGYGYTF
TRBV7-2	TRBJ1-4	NA	13	NA	TGTGCCAGCAGCTCCTACGAGGGGGGGAAACTGTTTTTT	CASSSYEGGKLFF
TRBV6-6	TRBJ2-7	NA	14	NA	TGTGCCAGCAGAGTAACTAGTTTCTCCTACGAGCAGTACTTC	CASRVTSFSYEQYF
TRBV7-8	TRBJ2-1	NA	14	few	TGTGCCAGCAGCTTAGTTAGGGGGAGTGGTGAGCAGTTCTTC	CASSLVRGSGEQFF
TRBV27	TRBJ1-1	TRBD1	17	NA	TGTGCCAGCAGTTCTCCCGTTCGGACAGGGATAGCCACTGAAGCTTTCTTT	CASSSPVRTGIATEAFF
TRBV2	TRBJ1-5	NA	13	NA	TGTGCCAGCACTCGGGGTAGCAATCAGCCCCAGCATTTT	CASTRGSNQPQHF
TRBV15	TRBJ2-1	NA	16	NA	TGTGCCACCAGCAGAGATAACCGAGGATCCTACAATGAGCAGTTCTTC	CATSRDNRGSYNEQFF